This entry features one T cell receptor (beta chain) sequence. The antigen remains undetermined. This entry comes from a study of vaccination effects on CD4 cells after COVID-19. At the level of the study: Two convalescent patients each provided a sample, at 16 days and at one week before vaccination. Findings of the study overall: Vaccine- and infection-induced clones showed marked clonal contraction late following vaccination.

Clones were read by immunoSEQ multiplex PCR, and TCRdb kept only the in-frame ones, dropping some. The sample has tens of thousands of clones, about 81% seen once. The V and J ends lost 3 bases and 1 base, in that order; junction bases with no gene match: 7. The length of the CDR3 is 15 residues. The germline CDR1 and CDR2 sequences are DFQATT and SNEGSKA (reference sequence). Antigen-specific CD4+ T cell clonotypes were called by their expansion after viral peptide-pool culture in ViraFEST. Upon completion of about ten days in culture, CD4+ T cells were isolated. SARS-CoV-2 infection was confirmed by PCR in the person between March and December 2020. The researchers cultured fewer than 2.5 million PBMC per well with about 10 IU/ml IL-2 and 8 to 10 ug/ml peptides.

This clonotype was sampled from a human donor who had a prior SARS-CoV-2 infection. The gene calls are TRBV20-1 and TRBJ2-5, with 8 positions matching TRBD2. Sample: CD4+ T cells from PBMCs cultured with a peptide pool, taken before COVID-19 vaccination. The CDR3 protein is CSASIGGAFQETQYF. CDR3 bases: TGCAGTGCTAGTATCGGGGGGGCCTTCCAAGAGACCCAGTACTTC.